A selection of T cell receptor beta chains follows, all from one sample in a study of blood T cell repertoires in COVID-19. Using immunoSEQ multiplex PCR, the repertoire was profiled, and TCRdb retains in-frame clones only, with some absent. The sample contains fewer than 200,000 clones, less than 90% of which appear only once. Sequencing was carried out using peripheral blood. The receptor source for this set is a woman between 65 and 79 years old with COVID-19, enrolled during active disease. Both conserved end residues are part of each CDR3.

>TRBJ2-1|TRBV18
CASSGLAGPNEQFF
>TRBJ2-7|TRBV19
CATRDRNIYEQYF
>TRBJ2-3|TRBV10-3
CATFGDLAGGDTQYF
>TRBJ1-1|TRBV28
CASSLIVRTEAFF
>TRBJ2-1|TRBV7-3
CASSLTSGRTNEQFF
>TRBJ1-2|TRBV28
CASSLRDRWDYGYTF
>TRBJ1-2|TRBV5-6
CASRSQGIYGYTF
>TRBJ2-7|TRBV5-1
CASSFQRGVAYEQYF
>TRBJ1-5|TRBV18
CASSPDRGGNQPQHF
>TRBJ1-1|TRBV5-1
CASSLGTVGGTEAFF
>TRBJ2-1|TRBV5-1
CASSFGGRANEQFF
>TRBJ1-2|TRBV19
CASSSVRNPKISYTF
>TRBJ2-1|TRBV28
CASSFATSGSRVNEQFF
>TRBJ2-1|TRBV5-1
CASSLVGTSGSYEQFF
>TRBJ1-2|TRBV29-1
CSGVTGSYGYTF
>TRBJ2-1|TRBV27
CASSLLSGGTGGEQFF
>TRBJ1-3|TRBV19
CASSKPPGQGTSGNTIYF
>TRBJ2-5|TRBV5-4
CASSLGPFEETQYF
>TRBJ1-5|TRBV30
CAWTRGVEGQPQHF
>TRBJ2-1|TRBV5-4
CASSRDRGEYNEQFF
>TRBJ2-2|TRBV7-2
CASSLMIGGELFF
>TRBJ1-2|TRBV19
CASTSRDRGPLAGYTF
>TRBJ2-7|TRBV21-1
CASSKGPLRELYEQYF
>TRBJ2-7|TRBV1
CTSSLGGLLSYEQYF
>TRBJ1-5|TRBV6-1
CASSESRLQGFYSNQPQHF
>TRBJ2-1|TRBV13
CASSHGLAPPYLRDEQFF
>TRBJ1-1|TRBV7-2
CASSRRTGLDMNTEAFF
>TRBJ2-7|TRBV7-8
CASSLASYYEQYF
>TRBJ2-1|TRBV9
CASSVELAGSDEQFF